This T cell receptor (beta chain) was documented in a study of cytomegalovirus exposure and HLA in healthy donors. Study-level points and caveats: TCR beta chain V- and J-gene trimming was linked, in a later analysis, to a missense variant in DCLRE1C. A later analysis appeared to link common viral pathogens to several of the most significant clusters. TCR beta chains numbering roughly 150 were designated cytomegalovirus-associated.

PCR used 60 Vbeta primers and 13 Jbeta primers. Sequencing was performed with immunoSEQ multiplex PCR; in TCRdb, only in-frame clones are kept and a portion is missing. This table has approximately 200,000 clones, 65% to 90% appearing once. To note about this clone: Its antigen remains unknown.

The receptor's source is a girl aged 10 to 17 in good health and CMV-seronegative. The sample comprised PBMCs.

The CDR3 loop reads CAWSRTIYSNQPQHF. The DNA for the CDR3 is TGTGCCTGGAGTAGAACGATCTATAGCAATCAGCCCCAGCATTTT. This chain connects TRBV30 to TRBJ1-5; D gene unclear. The length of the CDR3 is 15 residues. The germline CDR1 and CDR2 sequences are GTSNPN and SVGIG (reference sequence). With 2 bases removed from V and 0 bases from J, the gap between germline ends came to 11 bases.